A selection of T cell receptor beta chains follows, all from one sample in a study of blood T cell repertoires in COVID-19. Here immunoSEQ multiplex PCR was the method, and the copy in TCRdb shows in-frame clones only, minus some. Of 350,000 or so clones listed, more than 70% were seen once; the top ten hold 0.85% to 1.3%. Sequences were obtained from PBMCs or T cells enriched from blood (not recorded which). These receptors were obtained from a woman in her 30s who had been exposed to COVID-19. Each CDR3 is given with its conserved first and last residue. Fields, in order: CDR3 protein, J gene, V gene.

CDR3aa: CASSPQGTEQYF; j_gene: TRBJ2-7; v_gene: TRBV4-1
CDR3aa: CASSSTVSQETQYF; j_gene: TRBJ2-5; v_gene: TRBV5-1
CDR3aa: CASSLARGLAGEFEQYF; j_gene: TRBJ2-7; v_gene: TRBV7-6
CDR3aa: CASSQPPAGGNSPLHF; j_gene: TRBJ1-6; v_gene: TRBV11-2
CDR3aa: CASSVEGQRGNTIYF; j_gene: TRBJ1-3; v_gene: TRBV9
CDR3aa: CSVSQTSGSLTGELFF; j_gene: TRBJ2-2; v_gene: TRBV29-1
CDR3aa: CASSVEGPGLASSYNEQFF; j_gene: TRBJ2-1; v_gene: TRBV9
CDR3aa: CASSPRRISSYNSPLHF; j_gene: TRBJ1-6; v_gene: TRBV18
CDR3aa: CSADRGRGEKLFF; j_gene: TRBJ1-4; v_gene: TRBV29-1
CDR3aa: CASSWGQVNEKLFF; j_gene: TRBJ1-4; v_gene: TRBV5-1
CDR3aa: CASTPDRSSGNTIYF; j_gene: TRBJ1-3; v_gene: TRBV6-5
CDR3aa: CASMIPKASGTVWDTGELFF; j_gene: TRBJ2-2; v_gene: TRBV5-1
CDR3aa: CASSYSGQSKTDTQYF; j_gene: TRBJ2-3; v_gene: TRBV6-5
CDR3aa: CASSYSALAGSYEQYF; j_gene: TRBJ2-7; v_gene: TRBV6-5
CDR3aa: CASSLGQGKYF; j_gene: TRBJ2-7; v_gene: TRBV12-3/TRBV12-4
CDR3aa: CATGGPRGELFF; j_gene: TRBJ2-2; v_gene: TRBV15
CDR3aa: CASSPYRTGGEGANVLTF; j_gene: TRBJ2-6; v_gene: TRBV5-5
CDR3aa: CASSWDRANQPQHF; j_gene: TRBJ1-5; v_gene: TRBV7-8
CDR3aa: CATSGTSGSYEQYF; j_gene: TRBJ2-7; v_gene: TRBV19
CDR3aa: CASNEETGTGPYEQYF; j_gene: TRBJ2-7; v_gene: TRBV5-6
CDR3aa: CASSLGGGTEAFF; j_gene: TRBJ1-1; v_gene: TRBV7-2
CDR3aa: CASSKTGLEQYF; j_gene: TRBJ2-7; v_gene: TRBV6-5
CDR3aa: CASSHATGLPTNEKLFF; j_gene: TRBJ1-4; v_gene: TRBV16
CDR3aa: CASSLATSNYGYTF; j_gene: TRBJ1-2; v_gene: TRBV5-1
CDR3aa: CASSQSRESHYEQYF; j_gene: TRBJ2-7; v_gene: TRBV11-1
CDR3aa: CASSPNRTPSNQPQHF; j_gene: TRBJ1-5; v_gene: TRBV27
CDR3aa: CASGTLGYYNEQFF; j_gene: TRBJ2-1; v_gene: TRBV27
CDR3aa: CASSQAAPGDNQPQHF; j_gene: TRBJ1-5; v_gene: TRBV3-1/TRBV3-2
CDR3aa: CAIRGQQTEGYTF; j_gene: TRBJ1-2; v_gene: TRBV10-3
CDR3aa: CARPWTGESQPQHF; j_gene: TRBJ1-5; v_gene: TRBV5-7
CDR3aa: CASSIWLAESTDTQYF; j_gene: TRBJ2-3; v_gene: TRBV19
CDR3aa: CASQYRGGGNQPQHF; j_gene: TRBJ1-5; v_gene: TRBV2
CDR3aa: CASSQGTGQLIINEQFF; j_gene: TRBJ2-1; v_gene: TRBV3-1/TRBV3-2
CDR3aa: CASSEGGAGANVLTF; j_gene: TRBJ2-6; v_gene: TRBV2
CDR3aa: CASGRDRGLQVQPQHF; j_gene: TRBJ1-5; v_gene: TRBV10-1
CDR3aa: CASSEYGGEKLFF; j_gene: TRBJ1-4; v_gene: TRBV25-1
CDR3aa: CAWTSPGVNSPLHF; j_gene: TRBJ1-6; v_gene: TRBV30
CDR3aa: CASSVGQGADTQYF; j_gene: TRBJ2-3; v_gene: TRBV9
CDR3aa: CASRPLAGGTDTQYF; j_gene: TRBJ2-3; v_gene: TRBV6-6
CDR3aa: CASSWTMGQGNVGTSGWNSYEQYF; j_gene: TRBJ2-7; v_gene: TRBV5-1
CDR3aa: CASRPQGGEQFF; j_gene: TRBJ2-1; v_gene: TRBV12-3/TRBV12-4
CDR3aa: CASSQDFREHNEQFF; j_gene: TRBJ2-1; v_gene: TRBV3-1/TRBV3-2
CDR3aa: CASSRYRGEQFF; j_gene: TRBJ2-1; v_gene: TRBV7-3
CDR3aa: CAWRDNYEQYF; j_gene: TRBJ2-7; v_gene: TRBV30
CDR3aa: CASSQGTGGGTEAFF; j_gene: TRBJ1-1; v_gene: TRBV4-2
CDR3aa: CASSWTGPSTDTQYF; j_gene: TRBJ2-3; v_gene: TRBV27
CDR3aa: CASSPQGIRGYTF; j_gene: TRBJ1-2; v_gene: TRBV7-6
CDR3aa: CAISGGWETQYF; j_gene: TRBJ2-5; v_gene: TRBV10-3
CDR3aa: CASSPRENKQETQYF; j_gene: TRBJ2-5; v_gene: TRBV19
CDR3aa: CASSLVTSGLTGELFF; j_gene: TRBJ2-2; v_gene: TRBV5-1
CDR3aa: CASSRVINTYLGYTF; j_gene: TRBJ1-2; v_gene: TRBV28
CDR3aa: CASSLLGTSGSYEQYF; j_gene: TRBJ2-7; v_gene: TRBV5-5
CDR3aa: CASSQEIGSGSDGETQYF; j_gene: TRBJ2-5; v_gene: TRBV3-1/TRBV3-2
CDR3aa: CASSLFRGEGQPQHF; j_gene: TRBJ1-5; v_gene: TRBV27